This record concerns one T cell receptor (beta chain) sequence. There are 17 residues in the CDR3. Trimming removed 0 bases from V and 6 bases from J, with 21 bases in between. The germline CDR1 and CDR2 sequences are SGHRS and YFSETQ. TCRdb's copy holds only in-frame clones and misses some; the assay was immunoSEQ multiplex PCR. The table has about 86,000 clones, 85% to 90% seen once. The source of the sample is a study of control samples from healthy donors and cancer patients. The clonotype comes from a woman aged 45 to 65 with colorectal cancer. Sequenced material: PBMCs. The rearrangement joins TRBV5-1 to TRBJ1-2; a possible D gene is TRBD1 (5 bases). The CDR3: CASSLAVGTTSGNGYTF. As DNA, the CDR3 is TGCGCCAGCAGCTTGGCCGTGGGGACGACCTCCGGGAATGGCTACACCTTC.